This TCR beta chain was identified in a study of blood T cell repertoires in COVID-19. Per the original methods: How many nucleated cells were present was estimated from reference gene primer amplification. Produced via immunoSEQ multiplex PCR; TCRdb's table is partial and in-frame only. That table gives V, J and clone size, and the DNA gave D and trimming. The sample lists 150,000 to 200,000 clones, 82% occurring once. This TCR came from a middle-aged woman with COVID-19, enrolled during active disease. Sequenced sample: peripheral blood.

CDR3 protein: CAISGQGINSPLHF. In DNA, the CDR3 is TGTGCCATCAGTGGCCAGGGGATAAATTCACCCCTCCACTTT. The chain combines TRBV10-3 with TRBJ1-6; TRBD1 might be the D (6 bases). Germline V CDR1 and CDR2: ENHRY, SYGVKD. V shed 4 bases and J shed 7 bases, with 11 bases lying between them. The CDR3 totals 14 residues.